This T cell receptor beta chain was sequenced for a study of shared clonotypes between healthy human individuals. As for the study in general: The composition of the donors was a couple of women and a few men aged 18 to 49.

Study-wide results and limits: In this cohort, only blood was sampled, and tissue repertoires likely differ.

As regards this clone: Its antigen remains unknown.

J lost 2 bases, V lost 7 bases, and 4 bases had no gene match. Germline V gene data show CDR1 as SNHLY and CDR2 as FYNNEI. The CDR3 has 13 amino acids. Assay execution took place at the deep level. A 200 ng quantity of DNA, tens of thousands of T cell genomes, went into the sorted-subset replicate PCRs. Measured with immunoSEQ multiplex PCR; TCRdb has only the in-frame clones, and not every one. The sample holds over 950,000 clones, 70% to 85% seen once. The TCR was taken from a man between 18 and 35 years old in good health. Some clones in this sample may be carry-over from other donors' samples. The J gene is TRBJ2-5, the V gene TRBV2; TRBD1 aligns across 7 bases. The sample taken for sequencing was memory CD4+ T cells from PBMCs. This sample's subset: CD45RA-negative fraction. This CDR3 is CASKGARQETQYF. The DNA of the CDR3 is TGTGCCAGCAAGGGGGCCCGACAAGAGACCCAGTACTTC.